The subject of this entry is one TCR beta chain. What it binds is not known. Germline V gene sequence: CDR1 SGHNT, CDR2 YYREEE (reference sequence). Unmatched junction bases numbered 4, after V lost 5 bases and J lost 1 base. This CDR3 is 14 amino acids long. Use of 60 Vbeta and 13 Jbeta primers characterized the PCR. Assay: immunoSEQ multiplex PCR; the TCRdb copy retains only in-frame clones and omits some. The sample consists of around 120,000 clones, approximately 68% of them appearing once. The data belong to a study of cytomegalovirus exposure and HLA in healthy donors. General observations from the study: What TCR beta sequences reportedly achieved was accurate prediction of HLA-A and HLA-B alleles in most subjects. The authors later linked a missense DCLRE1C variant to TCR beta V- and J-gene trimming. Cytomegalovirus association was assigned to 170 or so TCR beta chains.

The sequenced sample consisted of PBMCs. V usage is TRBV5-4 and J usage is TRBJ1-1; 8 bases line up with TRBD1. The sequence came from a man younger than 45 in good health and CMV-seropositive. The CDR3 sequence is CASSWGQANTEAFF. For the CDR3, the DNA is TGTGCCAGCAGTTGGGGACAGGCGAACACTGAAGCTTTCTTT.